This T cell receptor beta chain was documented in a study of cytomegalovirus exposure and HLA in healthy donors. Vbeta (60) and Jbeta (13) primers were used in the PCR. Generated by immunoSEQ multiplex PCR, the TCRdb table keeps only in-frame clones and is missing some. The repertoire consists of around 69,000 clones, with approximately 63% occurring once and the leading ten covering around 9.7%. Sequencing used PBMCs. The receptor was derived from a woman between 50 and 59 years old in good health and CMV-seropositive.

For the CDR3, the DNA is TGTGCCAGCAGCTTAGGGGGTAGCGGGGGGGCCAGGGTCAATGAGCAGTTCTTC. Its protein product is CASSLGGSGGARVNEQFF. The chain is built from TRBV7-2 and TRBJ2-1; TRBD2 matches 11 bases. This CDR3 region has 18 residues. Germline values: CDR1 SGHTA, CDR2 FQGNSA. Trimming at V came to 1 base and at J to 6 bases, leaving 11 bases not matched to a gene.